This TCR beta chain emerged from a study of human T cells and chemical hapten exposure. TCRdb ran MiXCR on the RACE reads and lists one entry per CDR3 protein. The sample consists of 95,000 to 150,000 distinct CDR3 sequences, roughly 12% of them appearing once. CDR1 and CDR2 from the germline V gene are KGHSH and LQKENI. Trimming took off 3 bases at V and 2 bases at J, with 11 bases between the two ends. The CDR3 contains 15 residues. Time point given: patch test 3, about 24 weeks after DPC sensitization. Specified treatment: therapeutic diphenylcyclopropenone sensitization with weekly scalp DPC. Sequencing used whole blood, obtained in connection with sensitization to the hapten diphenylcyclopropenone (DPC). The chain joins TRBV18 to TRBJ1-5; TRBD1 might be the D (5 bases). This clonotype was sampled from a woman between 45 and 65 years old with alopecia areata. Some clones in this sample may be carry-over from other donors' samples. The CDR3 here is CASSPDGTGNQPQHF. The CDR3 bases are TGTGCCAGCTCACCTGACGGGACGGGCAATCAGCCCCAGCATTTT.